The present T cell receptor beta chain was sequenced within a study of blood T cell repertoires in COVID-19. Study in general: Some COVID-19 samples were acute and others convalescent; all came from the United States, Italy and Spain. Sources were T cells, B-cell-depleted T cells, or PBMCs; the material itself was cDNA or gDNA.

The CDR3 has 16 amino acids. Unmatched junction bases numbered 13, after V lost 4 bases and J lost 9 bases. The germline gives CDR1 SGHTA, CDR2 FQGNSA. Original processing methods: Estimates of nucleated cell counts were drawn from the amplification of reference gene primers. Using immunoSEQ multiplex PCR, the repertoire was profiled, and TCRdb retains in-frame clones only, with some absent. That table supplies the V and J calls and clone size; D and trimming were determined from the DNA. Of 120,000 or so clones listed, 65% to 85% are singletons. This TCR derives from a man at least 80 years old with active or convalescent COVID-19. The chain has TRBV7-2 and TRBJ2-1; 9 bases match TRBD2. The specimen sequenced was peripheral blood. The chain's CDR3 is CASSSLALAGFSEQFF. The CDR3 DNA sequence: TGTGCCAGCAGCTCCTTAGCCCTAGCGGGGTTCAGTGAGCAGTTCTTC.